This TCR beta chain was captured in a study of T cell repertoires in cytomegalovirus infection. On the study more broadly: Indicated by public TCR beta signatures were CMV infection and matching HLA type.

The CDR3 spans 14 residues. The ends were cut back, 5 bases at V and 0 bases at J, with 10 bases in the middle. Per germline, CDR1 SEHNR and CDR2 FQNEAQ (reference sequence). Study observations and caveats: Carriers of CMV and the relevant HLA type were discriminated by public TCR beta frequency. Dominant in the ex vivo response were TCR beta clonotypes restricted by HLA-C and specific for CMV.

TCRdb re-analysed the reads in MiXCR, keeping a single row per CDR3 protein. The sample lists more than 150,000 distinct CDR3 sequences, about 21% occurring once. This clonotype was detected only a few times. Its antigen is not known. The TCR originated in a human donor in good health (CMV status not recorded). Some clones in this sample may be carry-over from other donors' samples. The chain carries TRBV7-9 and TRBJ1-2; D not resolved. Sequenced sample: PBMCs. The CDR3 DNA follows: TGTGCCAGCAGCCGCGCAGACGCTAACTATGGCTACACCTTC. Its protein product is CASSRADANYGYTF.